This T cell receptor beta chain was identified in a study of blood T cell repertoires in COVID-19. The wider study: The origin of the acute and convalescent COVID-19 samples was the United States, Italy and Spain. T cells, B-cell-depleted T cells, or PBMCs supplied cDNA or gDNA.

Repertoires were generated with immunoSEQ multiplex PCR, while TCRdb's copy carries only in-frame clones and drops some. The sample yields 28,000 or so clones, about four fifths seen once. Germline-derived CDR1 and CDR2 are SGHRS and YFSETQ. Trimming removed 2 bases from V and 6 bases from J, with 8 bases in between. The CDR3 is 13 amino acids. Sequenced material: peripheral blood. The TCR originated in a human donor in a cohort sampled during active COVID-19. The J gene is TRBJ1-4, the V gene TRBV5-1, with unresolved D. The CDR3 DNA is TGCGCCAGCAGCTTTGAAATAGATGAAAAACTGTTTTTT. This gives the protein CASSFEIDEKLFF.